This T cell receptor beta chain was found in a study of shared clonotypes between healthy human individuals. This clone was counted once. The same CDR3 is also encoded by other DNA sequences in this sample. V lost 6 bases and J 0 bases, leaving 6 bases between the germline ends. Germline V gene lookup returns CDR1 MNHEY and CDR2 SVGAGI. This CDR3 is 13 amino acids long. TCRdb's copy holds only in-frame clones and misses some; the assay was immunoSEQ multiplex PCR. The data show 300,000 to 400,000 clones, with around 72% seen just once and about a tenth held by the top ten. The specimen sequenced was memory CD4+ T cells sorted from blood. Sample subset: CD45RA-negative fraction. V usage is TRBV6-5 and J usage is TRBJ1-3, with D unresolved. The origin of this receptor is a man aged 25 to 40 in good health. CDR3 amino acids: CASSRSSGNTIYF. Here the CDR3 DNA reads TGTGCCAGCAGCAGGAGCTCTGGAAACACCATATATTTT.